Given below is one T cell receptor beta chain in context. This record belongs to a study of blood T cell repertoires in COVID-19. Across the study: The cDNA or gDNA used as material had been derived from T cells, B-cell-depleted T cells, or PBMCs.

In the original analysis: Amplification of reference gene primers was used by the study to estimate nucleated cell counts. Only in-frame clones appear in the TCRdb table, and some are missing; sequencing was by immunoSEQ multiplex PCR. D and trimming were read from the DNA, whereas the V and J calls and clone size are those reported in that table. The sample contains 100,000 to 150,000 clones, roughly three quarters of which appear only once. J gave up 1 base and V 9 bases, and 2 bases lay outside the gene matches. Germline V lookup: CDR1 LNHDA, CDR2 SQIVND (reference sequence). The CDR3 is made up of 13 amino acids.

V gene TRBV19 combines with J gene TRBJ2-3; 9 nucleotides align to TRBD2. This TCR was recovered from a man aged 35 to 55 with active or convalescent COVID-19. The material sequenced was peripheral blood. CDR3 protein: CASRTSGTDTQYF. The CDR3 bases are TGTGCCAGCAGGACTAGCGGCACAGATACGCAGTATTTT.